This T cell receptor beta chain derives from a study of blood T cell repertoires in COVID-19. Study in general: Sources were T cells, B-cell-depleted T cells, or PBMCs; the material itself was cDNA or gDNA.

Under the authors' procedure: Amplification of reference gene primers was used by the study to estimate nucleated cell counts. The data were produced by immunoSEQ multiplex PCR, yet TCRdb's version contains in-frame clones alone and is incomplete. V and J calls and clone size are given by that table; D and trimming were obtained from the DNA. This sample carries roughly 53,000 clones, 90% of them seen once, and the ten largest clones take about 3.1%. This receptor was identified in a human donor in a cohort sampled during active COVID-19. Sequencing input: peripheral blood.

For the CDR3, the DNA is TGTGCCACCAGCAGAGATCGGGGGTCTGAAGCTTTCTTT. Encoded protein: CATSRDRGSEAFF. The chain carries TRBV15 and TRBJ1-1, with D tentatively TRBD1 (5 bases). The V end lost 0 bases, the J end lost 6 bases, and 8 bases lay between the germline ends. Germline-derived CDR1 and CDR2 are LNHNV and YYDKDF (reference sequence). This CDR3 has 13 residues.